These 28 T cell receptor beta chains originate from one sample sequenced in a study of T-cell memory formation after mild COVID-19. Via MiXCR, TCRdb re-called the 5' RACE reads, giving one row per CDR3 protein. The table shows more than 400,000 distinct CDR3 sequences, with 15% to 20% occurring only once. Specimen: PBMCs or a T cell subset sorted from them (not recorded which). The receptors were gathered from an adult woman who had mild COVID-19 (a few samples of this study predate the infection). Cell type and time point are not known.

This clonotype was detected a few times. This chain links TRBV9 with TRBJ2-3; 7 bases match TRBD2. Germline CDR1 and CDR2: SGDLS and YYNGEE. The CDR3 covers 15 residues. The trim removed 2 bases at V and 2 bases at J, leaving 5 bases unmatched. The CDR3 DNA sequence: TGTGCCAGCAGCGTGCGCGGGGGTCCCACAGATACGCAGTATTTT. It yields the protein CASSVRGGPTDTQYF.

The chain combines TRBV2 with TRBJ1-2; D remains unclear. The CDR3 runs 14 residues. CDR1 and CDR2 from the germline V gene are SNHLY and FYNNEI. V lost 4 bases and J 3 bases, leaving 12 bases between the germline ends. This CDR3 is CASSVRVRDYGYTF. The CDR3, as DNA: TGTGCCAGCAGTGTCCGGGTTAGGGACTATGGCTACACCTTC.

The chain has TRBV7-2 and TRBJ2-7; TRBD2 matches at 7 bases. Looked up from germline, CDR1 is SGHTA and CDR2 is FQGNSA. Trimming cost V 5 bases and J 7 bases; bases outside gene matches: 2. The CDR3 contains 11 residues. The chain's CDR3 is CASSKAGEQYF. The CDR3 coding sequence is TGTGCCAGCAGCAAAGCGGGAGAGCAGTACTTC.

There are a few counts of this clonotype. V and J are TRBV29-1 and TRBJ2-3; 10 nucleotides align to TRBD1. The CDR3 covers 15 residues. The J segment lost 1 base and the V segment lost 7 bases, leaving 8 bases of the junction unmatched. Germline CDR1 SQVTM, CDR2 ANQGSEA. CDR3 sequence: CSAEAGTGGTDTQYF. The CDR3 DNA is TGCAGCGCCGAGGCTGGGACAGGGGGCACAGATACGCAGTATTTT.

This clonotype has a handful of counts. This rearrangement joins TRBV6-2 or TRBV6-3 to TRBJ2-6; D uncertain. CDR3 length: 15 amino acids. Trimming cost V 6 bases and J 0 bases, with 9 bases left between them. Germline V gene sequence: CDR1 MNHEY, CDR2 SVGEGT. The CDR3 sequence: CASSSTFSGANVLTF. CDR3 in DNA: TGTGCCAGCAGCTCCACCTTCTCTGGGGCCAACGTCCTGACTTTC.

The chain couples TRBV5-1 to TRBJ2-7; perhaps D is TRBD1 or TRBD2 (5 bases each). The CDR3 extends over 14 amino acids. V gave up 5 bases and J gave up 7 bases, with 19 bases separating them. Germline V CDR1 and CDR2: SGHRS, YFSETQ. CDR3 sequence: CASSSRDHYREQYF. Here the CDR3 DNA reads TGCGCCAGCAGTTCCCGGGACCACTATCGGGAGCAGTACTTC.

This clonotype was seen a handful of times. CDR3 in DNA: TGTGCCAGCAGCTCCCCTGCACAGGGAGCCTACAATGAGCAGTTCTTC. This codes for CASSSPAQGAYNEQFF. This sequence joins TRBV7-9 and TRBJ2-1; D might be TRBD1 (6 bases). Trimming took 4 bases from V and 2 from J, leaving 15 bases between them. CDR1 and CDR2 (germline): SEHNR, FQNEAQ (reference sequence). The CDR3 totals 16 residues.

The chain uses TRBV6-2 or TRBV6-3 and TRBJ2-7; 8 bases line up with TRBD2. Germline V gene sequence: CDR1 MNHEY, CDR2 SVGEGT. Trimming cost V 8 bases and J 4 bases; bases outside gene matches: 10. CDR3 length: 14 amino acids. CDR3 residues: CASYSGTRVYEQYF. DNA for the CDR3: TGTGCCAGCTATAGCGGGACGCGCGTTTACGAGCAGTACTTC.

This clonotype was seen a handful of times. V and J are TRBV23-1 and TRBJ2-7; 12 bases match TRBD2. TRBV23-1 is an ORF, with its function uncertain. This CDR3 is built from 20 residues. The V gene end was trimmed by 5 bases and the J gene end by 4 bases; junction bases not matched to a gene: 21. CDR3 coding DNA: TGCGCCAGCAGTTCCGAGGGGGCGAAGACTAGCGGGAGTCCCATTTACGAGCAGTACTTC. Translated: CASSSEGAKTSGSPIYEQYF.

This sequence joins TRBV4-1 and TRBJ1-1; tentatively, D is TRBD1 (6 bases). Trimming stripped 3 bases from V and 0 bases from J, with 17 bases between. CDR3 size: 17 residues. Germline V lookup: CDR1 MGHRA, CDR2 YSYEKL. This CDR3 is CASSHGLIQGVNTEAFF. For the CDR3, the DNA is TGCGCCAGCAGCCACGGGCTAATACAGGGAGTGAACACTGAAGCTTTCTTT.

The J gene is TRBJ2-7, the V gene TRBV4-1; the match to TRBD2 covers 11 bases. Germline loops: CDR1 MGHRA, CDR2 YSYEKL. The length of the CDR3 is 16 residues. V was clipped by 1 base and J by 7 bases; unmatched bases: 9. The CDR3 is CASSQGLAGGIGEQYF. As DNA, the CDR3 is TGCGCCAGCAGCCAAGGGTTAGCGGGGGGGATCGGTGAGCAGTACTTC.

The chain has TRBV12-3 or TRBV12-4 and TRBJ1-1; D is undetermined. The CDR3 is made up of 15 amino acids. V dropped 6 bases and J dropped 0 bases, with 14 bases sitting between them. The CDR3 region has the DNA TGTGCCAGCAGACCTGGTGTCCTTTTGAACACTGAAGCTTTCTTT. It is translated as CASRPGVLLNTEAFF.

The chain combines TRBV9 with TRBJ2-1, with 8 nucleotides matching TRBD1. The CDR3 covers 17 residues. The germline gives CDR1 SGDLS, CDR2 YYNGEE. Germline trimming cut 1 base from V and 0 bases from J; bases unmatched to any gene: 6. CDR3 region: CASSVSGTGDSYNEQFF. Here the CDR3 DNA reads TGTGCCAGCAGCGTATCCGGGACAGGAGACTCCTACAATGAGCAGTTCTTC.

The chain has TRBV5-1 and TRBJ1-1; D is unresolved. The ends were cut back, 5 bases at V and 1 base at J, with 9 bases in the middle. In germline, CDR1 is SGHRS, CDR2 YFSETQ. The CDR3 covers 13 residues. The CDR3 sequence is CASSNGWNTEAFF. In DNA, the CDR3 is TGCGCCAGCAGTAATGGGTGGAACACTGAAGCTTTCTTT.

The table lists this clonotype with many counts. The chain links TRBV5-1 to TRBJ2-6; D is undetermined. Looked up from germline, CDR1 is SGHRS and CDR2 is YFSETQ. The V end was cut by 6 bases, the J end by 0 bases, with 7 bases between. CDR3 length equals 14 residues. The DNA for the CDR3 is TGCGCCAGCACCCCGGGCTCTGGGGCCAACGTCCTGACTTTC. As protein: CASTPGSGANVLTF.

The CDR3 sequence: CSARGQGRAEAFF. CDR3 nucleotides: TGCAGTGCCCGCGGACAGGGAAGGGCTGAAGCTTTCTTT. The chain has TRBV20-1 and TRBJ1-1; 8 bases are shared with TRBD1. The V and J ends lost 6 bases and 6 bases, in that order; junction bases with no gene match: 9. Per the germline V gene, CDR1 is DFQATT and CDR2 is SNEGSKA (reference sequence). The CDR3 runs 13 residues.

This clonotype turned up a few times. The chain recombines TRBV20-1 with TRBJ2-4; TRBD2 agrees at 7 bases. The germline CDR1 and CDR2 sequences are DFQATT and SNEGSKA (reference sequence). The CDR3 consists of 12 residues. The V gene end was trimmed by 0 bases and the J gene end by 9 bases; junction bases not matched to a gene: 2. The CDR3, as DNA: TGCAGTGCTAGAGAACCGGGGGGCATTCAGTACTTC. Encoded protein: CSAREPGGIQYF.

This clonotype occurred a few times. The J gene is TRBJ1-5, the V gene TRBV6-5; tentatively, D is TRBD1 (6 bases). This CDR3 is built from 17 residues. The V gene lost 0 bases and the J gene lost 4 bases, with 16 bases spanning the gap. Germline V lookup: CDR1 MNHEY, CDR2 SVGAGI. The CDR3 DNA reads as TGTGCCAGCAGTTACTCGAGGGGGGAAGCTCGTAATCAGCCCCAGCATTTT. It codes for CASSYSRGEARNQPQHF.

The chain combines TRBV3-1 with TRBJ1-6, with D uncertain. The CDR3 is 14 amino acids. Germline V gene data show CDR1 as LGHDT and CDR2 as YNNKEL (reference sequence). Trimming removed 0 bases at V and 7 bases at J, with 7 bases between. DNA for the CDR3: TGTGCCAGCAGCCAAGAGGAGAGAAATTCACCCCTCCACTTT. Protein sequence: CASSQEERNSPLHF. The full variable domain, its missing parts supplied by reference TRBV3-1 and TRBJ1-6, is DTAVSQTPKYLVTQMGNDKSIKCEQNLGHDTMYWYKQDSKKFLKIMFSYNNKELIINETVPNRFSPKSPDKAHLNLHINSLELGDSAVYFCASSQEERNSPLHFGNGTRLTVT.

This clonotype was detected many times. The chain carries TRBV14 and TRBJ2-5, with D possibly being TRBD2 (5 bases). Germline V gene data show CDR1 as SGHDN and CDR2 as FVKESK. The CDR3 contains 15 residues. With 4 bases removed from V and 3 bases from J, the gap between germline ends came to 15 bases. The CDR3 sequence: CASSLWQSGEETQYF. Here the CDR3 DNA reads TGTGCCAGCAGCCTCTGGCAAAGCGGTGAAGAGACCCAGTACTTC. Complete variable domain (other parts from reference TRBV14 and TRBJ2-5): EAGVTQFPSHSVIEKGQTVTLRCDPISGHDNLYWYRRVMGKEIKFLLHFVKESKQDESGMPNNRFLAERTGGTYSTLKVQPAELEDSGVYFCASSLWQSGEETQYFGPGTRLLVL.

The CDR3 is CASSLGWGRMNTEAFF. In DNA form, the CDR3 reads TGTGCCAGCAGCTTGGGGTGGGGGCGGATGAACACTGAAGCTTTCTTT. V is TRBV7-8 and J is TRBJ1-1, with D perhaps TRBD1 (6 bases). Germline V gene data show CDR1 as SGHVS and CDR2 as FQNEAQ. The length of the CDR3 is 16 residues. The V gene lost 3 bases and the J gene lost 0 bases, with 14 bases spanning the gap.

This clonotype came up a few times. V is TRBV27 and J is TRBJ2-6; 7 positions match TRBD1. With V trimmed by 8 bases and J by 0 bases, 13 bases remained unmatched. This CDR3 comprises 18 residues. CDR1 MNHEY and CDR2 SMNVEV come from the germline V gene (reference sequence). CDR3 in DNA: TGTGCCAGCTCCCTTCGAGGGGGCCCACTCTCTGGGGCCAACGTCCTGACTTTC. Amino acids: CASSLRGGPLSGANVLTF.

This clonotype was observed many times. This chain joins TRBV20-1 and TRBJ2-7; 12 bases match TRBD2. V lost 3 bases and J lost 4; bases outside the gene matches: 25. The CDR3 consists of 21 residues. Germline values: CDR1 DFQATT, CDR2 SNEGSKA (reference sequence). CDR3 nucleotide sequence: TGCAGTGCTAGTCCTAGGGGAGGGCTAGCGGGAGGGGAAAAGGGGGGATACGAGCAGTACTTC. It specifies CSASPRGGLAGGEKGGYEQYF.

The chain couples TRBV7-3 to TRBJ2-3; 7 bases are shared with TRBD2. With V trimmed by 4 bases and J by 0 bases, 10 bases remained unmatched. Germline V gene data show CDR1 as SGHTA and CDR2 as FQGTGA. The CDR3 totals 17 residues. The CDR3 reads CASSYSGLSGSTDTQYF. The CDR3 coding sequence is TGTGCCAGCAGCTACTCGGGACTATCGGGAAGCACAGATACGCAGTATTTT.

This clonotype was detected only a few times. This chain links TRBV6-6 with TRBJ1-1; D ambiguous. CDR1 MNHNY and CDR2 SVGAGI come from the germline V gene (reference sequence). This CDR3 comprises 13 residues. V was clipped by 5 bases and J by 4 bases, with 11 bases between them. The CDR3 protein is CASSLHEGTEAFF. The DNA of the CDR3 is TGTGCCAGCAGTCTTCATGAGGGCACTGAAGCTTTCTTT.

There are a few counts of this clonotype. V and J are TRBV12-3 or TRBV12-4 and TRBJ1-1; TRBD1 matches at 10 bases. This CDR3 has 14 amino acids. The V and J ends lost 6 bases and 1 base, in that order; junction bases with no gene match: 2. This chain's CDR3 is CASRGDRGNTEAFF. CDR3 in DNA: TGTGCCAGCAGGGGGGACAGGGGGAACACTGAAGCTTTCTTT.

This clonotype was observed at least ten times. The CDR3 sequence: CASSQDWAVAGGPQQFF. CDR3 nucleotides: TGTGCCAGCAGCCAAGATTGGGCGGTAGCGGGAGGGCCTCAGCAGTTCTTC. The V gene is TRBV3-1, the J gene TRBJ2-1, with TRBD2 identical over 11 bases. V shed 0 bases and J 11 bases; nucleotides not matched to a gene: 12. This CDR3 comprises 17 residues. CDR1 LGHDT and CDR2 YNNKEL come from the germline V gene (reference sequence).

The chain uses TRBV6-2 or TRBV6-3 and TRBJ2-7, with 10 bases aligning to TRBD2. The CDR3 loop spans 16 amino acids. V was clipped by 5 bases and J by 6 bases; unmatched bases: 13. Germline values: CDR1 MNHEY, CDR2 SVGEGT. The CDR3 sequence is CASSPSISGLASEQYF. Here the CDR3 DNA reads TGTGCCAGCAGTCCATCCATCTCGGGACTAGCGAGCGAGCAGTACTTC.